Following are 31 T cell receptor beta chains from one sample sequenced in a study of cytomegalovirus exposure and HLA in healthy donors. Only in-frame clones appear in the TCRdb table, and some are missing; sequencing was by immunoSEQ multiplex PCR. The sample consists of tens of thousands of clones, around 95% of them appearing once. Sample: PBMCs. Source of these receptors: a man aged 18-30 years in good health and CMV-seronegative.

The chain combines TRBV11-2 with TRBJ2-3; a weak D match, TRBD2 (6 bases). Germline CDR1 and CDR2: SGHAT and FQNNGV. The CDR3 contains 16 residues. V lost 1 base to trimming and J lost 1 base, with 12 bases between them. CDR3 loop: CASSLVGGAGTDTQYF. CDR3 nucleotides: TGTGCCAGCAGCTTAGTAGGCGGGGCCGGCACAGATACGCAGTATTTT.

V gene TRBV11-1 combines with J gene TRBJ1-2; 7 nucleotides match TRBD1. Germline CDR1 is SGHAT and CDR2 is FQDESV (reference sequence). Trimming took 3 bases from V and 2 from J; bases not matched to a gene: 3. The CDR3 has 14 residues. The CDR3: CASSLDRMNYGYTF. The CDR3 region has the DNA TGTGCCAGCAGCTTGGACAGGATGAACTATGGCTACACCTTC. The full variable domain, with the rest looked up from reference TRBV11-1 and TRBJ1-2, is EAEVAQSPRYKITEKSQAVAFWCDPISGHATLYWYRQILGQGPELLVQFQDESVVDDSQLPKDRFSAERLKGVDSTLKIQPAELGDSAMYLCASSLDRMNYGYTFGSGTRLTVV.

V and J are TRBV5-1 and TRBJ1-1; 8 positions agree with TRBD1. Per germline, CDR1 SGHRS and CDR2 YFSETQ. CDR3 length: 13 residues. The trim removed 4 bases at V and 4 bases at J, leaving 3 bases unmatched. DNA for the CDR3: TGCGCCAGCAGCCGAGGACAGGGCACTGAAGCTTTCTTT. This translates into CASSRGQGTEAFF. Supplemented by reference TRBV5-1 and TRBJ1-1, the full variable domain reads KAGVTQTPRYLIKTRGQQVTLSCSPISGHRSVSWYQQTPGQGLQFLFEYFSETQRNKGNFPGRFSGRQFSNSRSEMNVSTLELGDSALYLCASSRGQGTEAFFGQGTRLTVV.

V and J are TRBV7-8 and TRBJ1-5, with a weak D call TRBD1 (5 bases). Trimming cost V 5 bases and J 3 bases, with 11 bases left between them. The CDR3 has 14 residues. Per the germline V gene, CDR1 is SGHVS and CDR2 is FQNEAQ. The CDR3 region has the DNA TGTGCCAGCAGCCCCGACAGCCTCAATCAGCCCCAGCATTTT. This codes for CASSPDSLNQPQHF.

The chain uses TRBV9 and TRBJ2-7; 9 bases fit TRBD1. Germline V gene data show CDR1 as SGDLS and CDR2 as YYNGEE. This CDR3 has 15 residues. V was clipped by 0 bases and J by 1 base; unmatched bases: 2. The CDR3 is CASSVGGTGSYEQYF. The CDR3 bases are TGTGCCAGCAGCGTAGGCGGGACAGGGTCCTACGAGCAGTACTTC.

This rearrangement joins TRBV28 to TRBJ2-7; weak D call: TRBD1 (5 bases). The length of the CDR3 is 13 residues. The germline V gene encodes CDR1 MDHEN and CDR2 SYDVKM. V lost 10 bases, J lost 2 bases, and 15 bases lay in between. DNA for the CDR3: TGTGCCACCTTCCGACAGCGAACCTACGAGCAGTACTTC. Translating it yields CATFRQRTYEQYF.

This chain uses TRBV11-2 with TRBJ1-2; D gene unclear. The CDR3 sequence is 14 residues long. CDR1 and CDR2 from the germline V gene are SGHAT and FQNNGV. Trimming cost V 2 bases and J 4 bases, with 11 bases left between them. The CDR3 DNA follows: TGTGCCAGCAGCTTATTAGACTCCCTCTATGGCTACACCTTC. Protein product: CASSLLDSLYGYTF.

The chain links TRBV7-8 to TRBJ1-2; 11 bases match TRBD1. Germline trimming cut 2 bases from V and 8 bases from J; bases unmatched to any gene: 10. The CDR3 sequence is 16 residues long. Germline V CDR1 and CDR2: SGHVS, FQNEAQ. The CDR3 DNA reads as TGTGCCAGCAGCTTATTGGCGGGACAGGGGGGAGAAGGCTACACCTTC. Translating it yields CASSLLAGQGGEGYTF.

This chain connects TRBV4-1 to TRBJ1-5, with 10 positions matching TRBD1. The CDR3 runs to 14 residues. Germline V gives CDR1 MGHRA, CDR2 YSYEKL. The V segment lost 4 bases and the J segment 6 bases; nucleotides outside the gene matches: 3. CDR3 amino acids: CASSRDRGGQPQHF. The CDR3 DNA is TGCGCCAGCAGCCGGGACAGGGGCGGTCAGCCCCAGCATTTT.

CDR3 DNA sequence: TGTGCCAGCAGCCCAAGCCATACAGGATTCTCTGGGGCCAACGTCCTGACTTTC. Translating gives CASSPSHTGFSGANVLTF. V and J are TRBV5-6 and TRBJ2-6, with a possible D match to TRBD1 (5 bases). The CDR3 loop spans 18 amino acids. V was shortened by 4 bases and J by 0 bases, with 17 bases between the two germline ends. Germline V gene data show CDR1 as SGHDT and CDR2 as YYEEEE.

A word on this clone: At one end the junction does not follow the germline gene, possibly because of a read error. The chain employs TRBV5-4 and TRBJ1-1; D might be TRBD1 (5 bases). Germline loops: CDR1 SGHNT, CDR2 YYREEE (reference sequence). The CDR3 length is 14 residues. The CDR3 reads CASSLGLMNTEAFF. Written as DNA, the CDR3 is TGTGCCAGCAGTTTGGGACTGATGAACACTGAAGCTTTCTTT.

The V call is TRBV4-1, the J call TRBJ1-5; D may be TRBD1 (6 bases). Trimming removed 1 base from V and 2 bases from J, with 6 bases in between. Germline V lookup: CDR1 MGHRA, CDR2 YSYEKL. CDR3 length equals 14 residues. In nucleotides, the CDR3 is TGCGCCAGCAGCCAAGCAGGGGGCAATCAGCCCCAGCATTTT. Protein sequence: CASSQAGGNQPQHF.

This clone was recorded only once. The V and J genes are TRBV6-5 and TRBJ1-2; 9 bases line up with TRBD1. The germline V gene encodes CDR1 MNHEY and CDR2 SVGAGI. CDR3 length equals 14 residues. Losses at the gene ends were 7 bases for V and 3 bases for J; bases not matched to a gene: 6. The CDR3 reads CASTRTGVDYGYTF. The CDR3 DNA sequence: TGTGCCAGCACTAGGACAGGGGTCGACTATGGCTACACCTTC.

The rearrangement links TRBV28 to TRBJ1-1; D may be TRBD1 (6 bases). Germline lookup yields CDR1 MDHEN and CDR2 SYDVKM. Trimming removed 5 bases at V and 1 base at J, with 17 bases between. The CDR3 runs to 16 residues. CDR3 loop: CASSPPKGGENTEAFF. As DNA, the CDR3 is TGTGCCAGCAGTCCACCCAAGGGGGGGGAGAACACTGAAGCTTTCTTT. The full variable domain, in which reference TRBV28 and TRBJ1-1 provide the parts outside the CDR3, is DVKVTQSSRYLVKRTGEKVFLECVQDMDHENMFWYRQDPGLGLRLIYFSYDVKMKEKGDIPEGYSVSREKKERFSLILESASTNQTSMYLCASSPPKGGENTEAFFGQGTRLTVV.

CDR3 sequence reads: CASSKGGVFTNQPQHF. The CDR3 coding sequence is TGTGCCAGCAGCAAAGGCGGGGTCTTTACGAATCAGCCCCAGCATTTT. The gene calls are TRBV7-8 and TRBJ1-5; D is undetermined. The V gene lost 5 bases and the J gene lost 4 bases, with 18 bases spanning the gap. This CDR3 contains 16 residues. CDR1 and CDR2 (germline): SGHVS, FQNEAQ.

The chain recombines TRBV6-5 with TRBJ2-3, with TRBD2 as a possible D gene (6 bases). Germline CDR1 and CDR2: MNHEY and SVGAGI. The V and J ends lost 5 bases and 7 bases respectively, with 10 bases between them. The CDR3 sequence is 12 residues long. Written as DNA, the CDR3 is TGTGCCAGCAGTGCCGCGGGGAATACGCAGTATTTT. As protein: CASSAAGNTQYF.

The chain recombines TRBV18 with TRBJ2-3, with 7 bases fitting TRBD2. This CDR3 is 15 amino acids long. The germline V gene encodes CDR1 KGHSH and CDR2 LQKENI. The V segment lost 1 base and the J segment 0 bases; nucleotides outside the gene matches: 1. The CDR3 nucleotides read TGTGCCAGCTCACCACGGGGGGGGAGCACAGATACGCAGTATTTT. The encoded protein is CASSPRGGSTDTQYF. The full variable domain, rest sourced from reference TRBV18 and TRBJ2-3, is NAGVMQNPRHLVRRRGQEARLRCSPMKGHSHVYWYRQLPEEGLKFMVYLQKENIIDESGMPKERFSAEFPKEGPSILRIQQVVRGDSAAYFCASSPRGGSTDTQYFGPGTRLTVL.

The chain recombines TRBV7-9 with TRBJ2-5, with 8 nucleotides matching TRBD2. The V segment lost 1 base and the J segment 0 bases; nucleotides outside the gene matches: 4. Germline V lookup: CDR1 SEHNR, CDR2 FQNEAQ (reference sequence). This CDR3 spans 16 amino acids. The CDR3 loop reads CASSLGLAGYQETQYF. In nucleotides, the CDR3 is TGTGCCAGCAGCTTAGGGCTAGCGGGTTACCAAGAGACCCAGTACTTC.

The chain employs TRBV7-6 and TRBJ2-3; 9 nucleotides match TRBD2. The CDR3 is 16 residues long. Germline V lookup: CDR1 SGHVS, CDR2 FNYEAQ. V dropped 1 base and J dropped 5; count of bases not matched to a gene: 7. Here the CDR3 DNA reads TGTGCCAGCAGCTTAGGGCCTAGCGGGACGGGAGATACGCAGTATTTT. Its translation is CASSLGPSGTGDTQYF.

Only one count was recorded for this clone. The chain employs TRBV18 and TRBJ1-4; D unclear. This CDR3 has 14 residues. The V end was cut by 5 bases, the J end by 8 bases, with 15 bases between. The germline gives CDR1 KGHSH, CDR2 LQKENI. The CDR3 reads CASSGQAGREKLFF. The CDR3 nucleotides read TGTGCCAGCTCAGGTCAGGCCGGAAGGGAAAAACTGTTTTTT.

The chain combines TRBV7-8 with TRBJ1-4; 9 bases match TRBD1. There are 16 residues in the CDR3. The V gene end was trimmed by 5 bases and the J gene end by 8 bases; junction bases not matched to a gene: 12. Germline assignment: CDR1 SGHVS and CDR2 FQNEAQ. CDR3 sequence: CASSPRRTGVGEKLFF. DNA for the CDR3: TGTGCCAGCAGCCCAAGGCGGACAGGGGTGGGAGAAAAACTGTTTTTT.

This sequence joins TRBV2 and TRBJ1-2, with 8 nucleotides matching TRBD1. V shed 4 bases and J 2 bases; nucleotides not matched to a gene: 3. Looked up from germline, CDR1 is SNHLY and CDR2 is FYNNEI. The CDR3 is 14 residues long. In nucleotides, the CDR3 is TGTGCCAGCAGTGTCCGGACAGGGAACTATGGCTACACCTTC. Its protein product is CASSVRTGNYGYTF.

The CDR3 DNA reads TGTGCCAGCAGCGTTGGACTAGAGGGCACAGATACGCAGTATTTT. Amino acid sequence: CASSVGLEGTDTQYF. The V gene is TRBV9, the J gene TRBJ2-3; 7 bases fit TRBD2. This CDR3 has 15 residues. Trimming removed 2 bases from V and 1 base from J; junction bases left unmatched: 4. Germline CDR1 reads SGDLS; CDR2 reads YYNGEE.

This clone was found once. The chain is built from TRBV6-5 and TRBJ1-2, with 8 bases aligning to TRBD1. CDR3 length equals 13 residues. The V segment lost 0 bases and the J segment 8 bases; nucleotides outside the gene matches: 2. Germline V gene lookup returns CDR1 MNHEY and CDR2 SVGAGI. CDR3: CASSYSGQAGYTF. Written as DNA, the CDR3 is TGTGCCAGCAGTTACTCGGGACAGGCAGGCTACACCTTC.

J is TRBJ2-1 and V is TRBV11-2; 7 nucleotides align to TRBD2. The germline gives CDR1 SGHAT, CDR2 FQNNGV. V was pared by 5 bases and J by 0 bases, with 4 bases of the junction left unmatched. The CDR3 is 15 residues long. DNA of the CDR3: TGTGCCAGCAGCCTAGGCGGGAGCTCCTACAATGAGCAGTTCTTC. Its translation: CASSLGGSSYNEQFF.

This rearrangement joins TRBV27 to TRBJ2-7, with D perhaps TRBD2 (5 bases). The CDR3 is 15 residues long. Germline V gene sequence: CDR1 MNHEY, CDR2 SMNVEV (reference sequence). V was trimmed by 6 bases and J by 1 base, leaving 16 bases between them. CDR3 coding DNA: TGTGCCAGCAGATCGGGCGGGTTAGGGTCCTACGAGCAGTACTTC. It translates to CASRSGGLGSYEQYF.

The chain carries TRBV7-8 and TRBJ1-5; 9 bases line up with TRBD1. Unmatched junction bases numbered 9, after V lost 5 bases and J lost 7 bases. CDR1 is SGHVS and CDR2 is FQNEAQ in the germline V gene. The CDR3 covers 15 residues. The CDR3 coding sequence is TGTGCCAGCAGCCTATTGACAGGGGGTCTGCAGCCCCAGCATTTT. Translating it yields CASSLLTGGLQPQHF.

The CDR3 sequence is CASGVIQGLMAEAFF. The CDR3 DNA reads as TGTGCCAGCGGAGTAATACAGGGTTTAATGGCTGAAGCTTTCTTT. The chain is built from TRBV7-2 and TRBJ1-1; TRBD1 might be the D (6 bases). This CDR3 has 15 residues. With 8 bases removed from V and 6 bases from J, the gap between germline ends came to 22 bases. From germline, CDR1 is SGHTA and CDR2 FQGNSA.

The rearrangement links TRBV7-9 to TRBJ1-1; perhaps TRBD1 as D (5 bases). In germline, CDR1 is SEHNR, CDR2 FQNEAQ (reference sequence). The CDR3 extends over 13 amino acids. V was trimmed by 4 bases and J by 4 bases, leaving 10 bases between them. In nucleotides, the CDR3 is TGTGCCAGCAGCTCACCCCAGGGCACTGAAGCTTTCTTT. Its translation: CASSSPQGTEAFF.

This chain connects TRBV11-2 to TRBJ2-7; TRBD1 is a possible D gene (6 bases). CDR3 length equals 15 residues. The germline CDR1 and CDR2 sequences are SGHAT and FQNNGV. The V and J ends lost 1 base and 6 bases respectively, with 16 bases between them. The CDR3 reads CASSLAPGELSEQYF. CDR3 sequence (DNA): TGTGCCAGCAGCTTAGCGCCAGGGGAGCTGTCCGAGCAGTACTTC.

The genes are TRBV11-2 and TRBJ2-1; 10 bases map to TRBD1. The CDR3 is 15 amino acids. J was trimmed by 6 bases and V by 6 bases; bases with no gene match: 8. Germline CDR1 and CDR2: SGHAT and FQNNGV. CDR3: CASRSIRTGGNEQFF. Written as DNA, the CDR3 is TGTGCCAGCAGGTCGATCCGGACAGGGGGCAATGAGCAGTTCTTC.